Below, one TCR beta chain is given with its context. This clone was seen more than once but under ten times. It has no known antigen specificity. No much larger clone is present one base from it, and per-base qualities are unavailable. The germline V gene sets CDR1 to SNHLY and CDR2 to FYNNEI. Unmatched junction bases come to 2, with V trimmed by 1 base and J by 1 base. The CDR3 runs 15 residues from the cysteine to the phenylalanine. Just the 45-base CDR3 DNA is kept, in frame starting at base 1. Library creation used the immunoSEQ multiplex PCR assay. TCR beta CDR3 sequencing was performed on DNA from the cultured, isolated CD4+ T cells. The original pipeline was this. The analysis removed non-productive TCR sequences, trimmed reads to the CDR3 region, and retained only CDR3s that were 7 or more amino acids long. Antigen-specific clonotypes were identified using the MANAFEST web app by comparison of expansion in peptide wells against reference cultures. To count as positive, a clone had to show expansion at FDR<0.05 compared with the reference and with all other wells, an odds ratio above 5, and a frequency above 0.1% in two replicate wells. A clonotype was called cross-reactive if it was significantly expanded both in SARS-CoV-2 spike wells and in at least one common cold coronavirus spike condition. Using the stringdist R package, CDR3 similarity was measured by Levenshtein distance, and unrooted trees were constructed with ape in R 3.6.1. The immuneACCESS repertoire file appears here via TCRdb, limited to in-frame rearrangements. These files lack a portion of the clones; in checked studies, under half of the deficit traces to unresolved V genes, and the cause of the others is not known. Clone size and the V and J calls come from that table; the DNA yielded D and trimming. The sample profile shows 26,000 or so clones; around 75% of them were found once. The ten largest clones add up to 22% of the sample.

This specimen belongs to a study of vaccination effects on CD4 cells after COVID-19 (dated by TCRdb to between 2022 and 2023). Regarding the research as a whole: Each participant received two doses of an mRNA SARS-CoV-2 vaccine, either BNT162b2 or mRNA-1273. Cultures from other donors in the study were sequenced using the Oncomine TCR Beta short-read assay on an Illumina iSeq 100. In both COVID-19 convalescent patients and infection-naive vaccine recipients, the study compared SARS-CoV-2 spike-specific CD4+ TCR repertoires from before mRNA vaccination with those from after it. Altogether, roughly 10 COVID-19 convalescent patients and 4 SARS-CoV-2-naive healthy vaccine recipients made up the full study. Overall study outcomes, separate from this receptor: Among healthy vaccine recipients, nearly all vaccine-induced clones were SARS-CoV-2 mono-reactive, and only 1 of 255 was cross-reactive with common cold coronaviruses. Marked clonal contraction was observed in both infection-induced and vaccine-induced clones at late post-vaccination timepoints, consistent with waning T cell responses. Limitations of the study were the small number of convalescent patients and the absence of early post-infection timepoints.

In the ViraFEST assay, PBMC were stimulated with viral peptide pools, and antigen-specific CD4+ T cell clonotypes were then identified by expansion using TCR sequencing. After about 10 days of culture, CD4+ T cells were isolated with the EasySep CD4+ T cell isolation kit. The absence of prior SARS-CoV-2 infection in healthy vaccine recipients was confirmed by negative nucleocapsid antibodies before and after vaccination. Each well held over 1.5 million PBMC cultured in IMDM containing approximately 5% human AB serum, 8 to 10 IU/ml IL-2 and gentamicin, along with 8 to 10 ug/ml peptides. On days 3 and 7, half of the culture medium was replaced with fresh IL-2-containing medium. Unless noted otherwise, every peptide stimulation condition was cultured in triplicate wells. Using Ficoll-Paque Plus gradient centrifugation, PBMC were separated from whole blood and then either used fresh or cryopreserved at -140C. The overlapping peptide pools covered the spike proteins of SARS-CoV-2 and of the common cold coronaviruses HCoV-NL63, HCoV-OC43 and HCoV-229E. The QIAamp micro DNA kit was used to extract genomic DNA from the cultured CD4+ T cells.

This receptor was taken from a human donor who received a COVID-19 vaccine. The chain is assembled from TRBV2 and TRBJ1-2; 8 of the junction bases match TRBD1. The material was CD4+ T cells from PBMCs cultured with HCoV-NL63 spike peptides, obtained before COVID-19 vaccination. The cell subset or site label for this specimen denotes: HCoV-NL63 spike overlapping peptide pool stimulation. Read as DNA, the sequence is TGTGCCAGCAGTGAAGGACAGGGGTATAACTATGGCTACACCTTC. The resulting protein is CASSEGQGYNYGYTF.